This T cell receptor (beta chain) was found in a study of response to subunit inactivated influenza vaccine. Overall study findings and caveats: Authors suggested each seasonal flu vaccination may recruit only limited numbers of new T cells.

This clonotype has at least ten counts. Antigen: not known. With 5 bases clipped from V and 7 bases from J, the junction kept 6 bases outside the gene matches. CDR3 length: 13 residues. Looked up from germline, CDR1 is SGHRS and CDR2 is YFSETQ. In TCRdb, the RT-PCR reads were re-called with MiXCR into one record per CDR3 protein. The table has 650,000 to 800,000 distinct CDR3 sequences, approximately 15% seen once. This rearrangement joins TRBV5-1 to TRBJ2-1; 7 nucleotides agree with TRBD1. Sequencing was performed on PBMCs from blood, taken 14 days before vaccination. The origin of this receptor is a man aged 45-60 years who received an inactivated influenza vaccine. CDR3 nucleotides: TGCGCCAGCAGTCCGGGACAGAATAATGAGCAGTTCTTC. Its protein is CASSPGQNNEQFF. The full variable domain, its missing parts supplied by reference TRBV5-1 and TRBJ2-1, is KAGVTQTPRYLIKTRGQQVTLSCSPISGHRSVSWYQQTPGQGLQFLFEYFSETQRNKGNFPGRFSGRQFSNSRSEMNVSTLELGDSALYLCASSPGQNNEQFFGPGTRLTVL.